These 8 T cell receptor beta chains share one sample of origin, sequenced in a study of neoadjuvant anti-PD-1 for oral cavity cancer listed by TCRdb under 2021. Per the publication, the time point label means: before neoadjuvant nivolumab. Libraries were constructed by the immunoSEQ multiplex PCR assay. TCRdb retrieved this table from immuneACCESS and kept in-frame rearrangements only. Not all clones are present; in checked studies, unresolved V genes account for under half, and no reason is known for the remainder. The sample table shows over 13,000 clones, and about two thirds are seen once. Around 2.2% of the sample belongs to the ten largest clones. Here the sequenced sample was PBMCs, taken before nivolumab (anti-PD-1) treatment. The source is a person between 40 and 85 years old with oral cavity squamous cell carcinoma.

The V and J genes are TRBV5-1 and TRBJ2-7; 14 bases are shared with TRBD2. CDR3 size: 17 residues. Germline trimming cut 0 bases from V and 6 bases from J; bases unmatched to any gene: 8. CDR1 and CDR2 from the germline V gene are SGHRS and YFSETQ. Here the CDR3 DNA reads TGCGCCAGCAGCTTGGGGCCGGGACTAGCGGGAGAGATCGAGCAGTACTTC. This gives the protein CASSLGPGLAGEIEQYF.

The chain recombines TRBV27 with TRBJ1-2, with D possibly TRBD1 on 5 matching bases. The germline CDR1 and CDR2 sequences are MNHEY and SMNVEV (reference sequence). With 3 bases removed from V and 8 bases from J, the gap between germline ends came to 16 bases. The CDR3 totals 14 residues. The CDR3 DNA sequence: TGTGCCAGCAGTTTGAGGGGCGCCGGTGAGGGCTACACCTTC. This codes for CASSLRGAGEGYTF.

This clone appeared a single time. The rearrangement joins TRBV27 to TRBJ2-3; unclear D gene. V was shortened by 3 bases and J by 3 bases, with 7 bases between the two germline ends. Germline V gene data show CDR1 as MNHEY and CDR2 as SMNVEV (reference sequence). The CDR3 sequence is 13 residues long. Here the CDR3 reads CASSFARTDTQYF. As DNA, the CDR3 is TGTGCCAGCAGTTTTGCCAGGACAGATACGCAGTATTTT.

This clone was detected only once. The genes are TRBV5-5 and TRBJ1-2, with D perhaps TRBD1 (5 bases). The germline V and J ends were trimmed by 7 bases and 4 bases, with 14 bases remaining between them. Per the germline V gene, CDR1 is SGHKS and CDR2 is YYEKEE (reference sequence). This CDR3 contains 13 residues. CDR3 bases: TGTGCCAGCGCCCGGCGGCAGGGCTATGGCTACACCTTC. Protein: CASARRQGYGYTF.

This clone came up once. CDR3 bases: TGCGCCAGCGGCCAGGGGGGTTCCCAAGAGACCCAGTACTTC. Translation gives CASGQGGSQETQYF. This chain joins TRBV5-1 and TRBJ2-5; tentative D call: TRBD1 (7 bases). V was trimmed by 7 bases and J by 1 base, leaving 14 bases between them. CDR1 and CDR2 from the germline V gene are SGHRS and YFSETQ. This CDR3 is 14 amino acids long.

Only a few counts were recorded for this clone. The gene calls are TRBV18 and TRBJ1-6; D might be TRBD1 (5 bases). Between the trimmed V and J ends, which lost 2 bases and 0 bases, there was a span of 8 bases. Per germline, CDR1 KGHSH and CDR2 LQKENI. There are 16 residues in the CDR3. CDR3 residues: CASSPGGSSYNSPLHF. The DNA for the CDR3 is TGTGCCAGCTCACCAGGGGGGAGCTCCTATAATTCACCCCTCCACTTT.

This sequence joins TRBV7-8 and TRBJ1-1; D not certain. This CDR3 region has 11 residues. Trimming left V 4 bases short and J 5 bases short, with 5 bases between. Germline V lookup: CDR1 SGHVS, CDR2 FQNEAQ. DNA for the CDR3: TGTGCCAGCAGCTGGATTACTGAAGCTTTCTTT. It specifies CASSWITEAFF.

The chain couples TRBV7-2 to TRBJ1-1; TRBD1 is a possible D gene (5 bases). CDR1 is SGHTA, CDR2 FQGNSA, per germline. The CDR3 length is 15 residues. V shed 2 bases and J shed 4 bases, with 14 bases lying between them. The CDR3: CASSLTLGAFTEAFF. The DNA of the CDR3 is TGTGCCAGCAGCTTAACCCTCGGGGCCTTCACTGAAGCTTTCTTT. Full variable domain (outside the CDR3, taken from reference TRBV7-2 and TRBJ1-1): GAGVSQSPSNKVTEKGKDVELRCDPISGHTALYWYRQSLGQGLEFLIYFQGNSAPDKSGLPSDRFSAERTGGSVSTLTIQRTQQEDSAVYLCASSLTLGAFTEAFFGQGTRLTVV.